This TCR beta chain was captured in a study of beta chain features in type 1 diabetes. Overall study findings and caveats: People with Type 1 diabetes carried modestly yet significantly shorter TCRB CDR3s in all four CD4+ subsets. Cells that show high TCR expression could be over-represented by cDNA sequencing. There were fewer insertions and more deletions at the VDJ junctions of type 1 diabetes patients.

V trimming: 1 base; J trimming: 4 bases; junction bases outside the gene matches: 11. Germline CDR1 reads LNHNV; CDR2 reads YYDKDF (reference sequence). The CDR3 is 18 residues long. Expressed TCRB transcripts were sequenced because the entire RNA isolate underwent reverse transcription. Only in-frame clones appear in the TCRdb table, and some are missing; sequencing was by immunoSEQ multiplex PCR. The sample includes some 270,000 clones, roughly a tenth of them seen just once. A CD45RO/CCR7/CD25/CD127/CD95/CD27 panel sorted naive, central memory, regulatory and stem cell-like memory CD4+ cells. This clone was observed a handful of times. What it binds is unknown.

The chain recombines TRBV15 with TRBJ2-1, with 9 bases aligning to TRBD1. The specimen was naive CD4+ T cells from blood. The clonotype was recovered from a man aged 25-45 years with type 1 diabetes. The CDR3 DNA is TGTGCCACCAGCAGAGTCCCTCCGGGACAGGGTAATTACAATGAGCAGTTCTTC. Protein product: CATSRVPPGQGNYNEQFF.